A selection of T cell receptor beta chains follows, all from one sample in a study of blood T cell repertoires in COVID-19. The data were produced by immunoSEQ multiplex PCR, yet TCRdb's version contains in-frame clones alone and is incomplete. The table shows over 50,000 clones, with around 86% occurring only once. Sequencing was performed on peripheral blood. These receptors were collected from a human donor in a cohort sampled during active COVID-19. Each CDR3 is given with its conserved first and last residue. A D gene is named only where the DNA matches it firmly. Clone size is not always given. Where it is, it says once, few, many or a class for expanded clones.

V	size	J	D	CDR3	DNA
TRBV9	NA	TRBJ2-3	TRBD1	CASSPEDRAGDTQYF	TGTGCCAGCAGCCCCGAAGACAGGGCAGGAGATACGCAGTATTTT
TRBV11-2	NA	TRBJ2-2	NA	CASSFRANTGELFF	TGTGCCAGCAGCTTTCGGGCGAACACCGGGGAGCTGTTTTTT
TRBV7-9	few	TRBJ2-5	TRBD2	CASSLAREGRAQYF	TGTGCCAGCAGCTTAGCCAGGGAGGGTCGGGCCCAGTACTTC
TRBV3-1/TRBV3-2	NA	TRBJ2-1	NA	CASSQTPQRPLNEQFF	TGTGCCAGCAGCCAAACCCCCCAGCGGCCACTGAATGAGCAGTTCTTC
TRBV19	NA	TRBJ1-5	NA	CASSSMAGEQPQHF	TGTGCCAGTAGTTCAATGGCGGGTGAGCAGCCCCAGCATTTT
TRBV5-1	NA	TRBJ2-7	TRBD2	CASSLSSGTYEQYF	TGCGCCAGCAGTTTATCTAGCGGTACCTACGAGCAGTACTTC
TRBV27	NA	TRBJ1-1	TRBD1	CASSLPRQGEGFYTEAFF	TGTGCCAGCAGTTTACCCCGACAGGGGGAGGGTTTCTACACTGAAGCTTTCTTT
TRBV19	once	TRBJ1-5	NA	CASSIWAGEQPQHF	TGTGCCAGTAGTATATGGGCAGGTGAACAGCCCCAGCATTTT
TRBV6-5	NA	TRBJ1-2	NA	CASRKSQGEGYTF	TGTGCCAGCAGGAAGTCACAAGGAGAAGGCTACACCTTC
TRBV5-1	NA	TRBJ1-1	NA	CASSQPQGLNTEAFF	TGCGCCAGCAGTCAGCCCCAGGGGCTTAACACTGAAGCTTTCTTT
TRBV18	NA	TRBJ2-3	TRBD1	CASSPKLGTGIADTQYF	TGTGCCAGCTCACCAAAATTAGGGACAGGGATCGCAGATACGCAGTATTTT
TRBV10-3	NA	TRBJ2-7	TRBD2	CAISVTPTGGGYEQYF	TGTGCCATCAGTGTAACCCCCACGGGAGGGGGTTACGAGCAGTACTTC
TRBV25-1	NA	TRBJ1-4	NA	CASSEWGGGNEKLFF	TGTGCCAGCAGTGAATGGGGAGGGGGTAATGAAAAACTGTTTTTT
TRBV6-2/TRBV6-3	NA	TRBJ1-5	TRBD1	CASSQTGKGNQPQHF	TGTGCCAGCAGTCAGACAGGGAAGGGCAATCAGCCCCAGCATTTT
TRBV5-6	NA	TRBJ1-1	TRBD1	CASSRQGATEAFF	TGTGCCAGCAGCCGGCAGGGGGCCACTGAAGCTTTCTTT
TRBV6-5	NA	TRBJ2-5	NA	CASRNTRGQETQYF	TGTGCCAGCAGGAATACTAGAGGACAAGAGACCCAGTACTTC
TRBV6-6	NA	TRBJ1-1	NA	CASSSQGNTEAFF	TGTGCCAGCAGTTCACAGGGGAACACTGAAGCTTTCTTT
TRBV7-3	NA	TRBJ1-1	TRBD1	CASSFTGVTEAFF	TGTGCCAGCAGCTTTACAGGGGTAACTGAAGCTTTCTTT
TRBV24-1	NA	TRBJ2-3	TRBD1	CATSDRTGVTDTQYF	TGTGCCACCAGTGATAGGACAGGGGTCACAGATACGCAGTATTTT
TRBV13	NA	TRBJ2-3	TRBD1	CASSLGQGGDTQYF	TGTGCCAGCAGCCTGGGACAGGGCGGAGATACGCAGTATTTT
TRBV19	once	TRBJ2-2	TRBD2	CASSISREPLPGELFF	TGTGCCAGTAGTATTTCGCGGGAGCCTCTCCCCGGGGAGCTGTTTTTT
TRBV11-1	NA	TRBJ2-5	TRBD1	CASSATRGQETQYF	TGTGCCAGCAGCGCGACCAGGGGGCAAGAGACCCAGTACTTC
TRBV6-2/TRBV6-3	NA	TRBJ1-5	TRBD1	CASSSPGTGVSGAQHF	TGTGCCAGCAGTTCGCCCGGGACAGGGGTATCCGGGGCCCAGCATTTT
TRBV19	NA	TRBJ1-1	TRBD1	CASRAGGYSEAFF	TGTGCCAGTCGGGCAGGGGGCTATTCTGAAGCTTTCTTT